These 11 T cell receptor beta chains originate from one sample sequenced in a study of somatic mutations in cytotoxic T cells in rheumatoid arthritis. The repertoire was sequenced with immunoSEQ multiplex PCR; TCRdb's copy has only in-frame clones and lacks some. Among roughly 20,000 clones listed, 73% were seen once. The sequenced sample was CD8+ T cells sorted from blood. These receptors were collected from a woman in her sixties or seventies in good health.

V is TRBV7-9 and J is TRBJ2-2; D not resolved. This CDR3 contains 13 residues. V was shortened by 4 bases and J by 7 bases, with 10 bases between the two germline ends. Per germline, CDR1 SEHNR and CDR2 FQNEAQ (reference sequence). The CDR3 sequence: CASSWSSGGELFF. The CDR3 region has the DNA TGTGCCAGCAGCTGGTCGAGTGGCGGGGAGCTGTTTTTT.

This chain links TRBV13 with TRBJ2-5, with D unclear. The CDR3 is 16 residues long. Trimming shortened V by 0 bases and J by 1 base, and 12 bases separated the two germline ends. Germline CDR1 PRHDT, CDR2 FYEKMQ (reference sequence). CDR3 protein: CASSLGRNRGQETQYF. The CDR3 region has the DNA TGTGCCAGCAGCTTAGGCCGTAACAGAGGCCAAGAGACCCAGTACTTC.

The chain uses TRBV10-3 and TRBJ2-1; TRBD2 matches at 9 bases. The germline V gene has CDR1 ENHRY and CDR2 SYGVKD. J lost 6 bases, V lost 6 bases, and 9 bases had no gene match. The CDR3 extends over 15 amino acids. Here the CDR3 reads CAIRGTSGPFNEQFF. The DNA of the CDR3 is TGTGCCATCAGGGGCACTAGCGGGCCTTTCAATGAGCAGTTCTTC.

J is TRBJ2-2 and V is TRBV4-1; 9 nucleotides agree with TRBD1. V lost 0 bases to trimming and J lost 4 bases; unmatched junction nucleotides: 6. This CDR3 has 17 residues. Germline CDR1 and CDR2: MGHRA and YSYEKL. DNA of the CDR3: TGCGCCAGCAGCCAAGATAGTGGGACAGGGTCCACCGGGGAGCTGTTTTTT. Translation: CASSQDSGTGSTGELFF.

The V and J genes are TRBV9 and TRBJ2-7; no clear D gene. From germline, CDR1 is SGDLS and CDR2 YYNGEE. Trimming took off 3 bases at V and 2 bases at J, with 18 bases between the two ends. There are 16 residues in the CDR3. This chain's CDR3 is CASSASSKTLPYEQYF. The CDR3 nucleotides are TGTGCCAGCAGCGCCTCCTCAAAGACCCTCCCCTACGAGCAGTACTTC.

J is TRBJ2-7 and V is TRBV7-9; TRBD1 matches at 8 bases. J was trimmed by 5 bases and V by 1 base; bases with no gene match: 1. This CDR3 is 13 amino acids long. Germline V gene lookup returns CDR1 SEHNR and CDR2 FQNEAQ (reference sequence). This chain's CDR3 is CASSLGRGHEQYF. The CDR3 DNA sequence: TGTGCCAGCAGCTTAGGCAGGGGGCACGAGCAGTACTTC.

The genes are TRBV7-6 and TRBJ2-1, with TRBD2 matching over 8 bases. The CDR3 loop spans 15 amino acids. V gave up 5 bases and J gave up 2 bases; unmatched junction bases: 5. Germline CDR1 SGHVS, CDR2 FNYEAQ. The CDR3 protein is CASSPPGGTYNEQFF. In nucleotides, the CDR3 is TGTGCCAGCAGCCCCCCGGGGGGGACCTACAATGAGCAGTTCTTC.

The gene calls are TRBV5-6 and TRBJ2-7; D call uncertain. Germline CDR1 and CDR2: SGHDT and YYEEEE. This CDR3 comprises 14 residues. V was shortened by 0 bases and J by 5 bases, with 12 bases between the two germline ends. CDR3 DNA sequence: TGTGCCAGCAGCTTGGGGACCCTACCCGACGAGCAGTACTTC. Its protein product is CASSLGTLPDEQYF.

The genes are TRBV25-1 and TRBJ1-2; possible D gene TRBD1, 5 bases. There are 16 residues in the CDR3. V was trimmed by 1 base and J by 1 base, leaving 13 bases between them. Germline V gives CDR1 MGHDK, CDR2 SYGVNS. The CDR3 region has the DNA TGTGCCAGCAGTGAATCGGGACCGATACATAACTATGGCTACACCTTC. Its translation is CASSESGPIHNYGYTF.

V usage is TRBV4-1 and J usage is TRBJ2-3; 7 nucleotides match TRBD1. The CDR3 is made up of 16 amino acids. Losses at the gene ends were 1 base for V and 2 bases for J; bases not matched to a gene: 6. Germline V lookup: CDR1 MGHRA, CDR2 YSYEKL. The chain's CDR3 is CASSQVYRGFTDTQYF. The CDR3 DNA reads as TGCGCCAGCAGCCAAGTATACAGGGGATTCACAGATACGCAGTATTTT.

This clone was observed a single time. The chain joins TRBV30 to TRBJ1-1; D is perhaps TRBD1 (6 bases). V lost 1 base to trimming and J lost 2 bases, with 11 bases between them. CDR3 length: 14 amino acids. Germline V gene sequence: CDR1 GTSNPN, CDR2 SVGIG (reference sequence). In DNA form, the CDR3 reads TGTGCCTGGAGTGAGTGGACAGTCAACACTGAAGCTTTCTTT. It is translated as CAWSEWTVNTEAFF.